Listed here are 27 T cell receptor beta chains from one sample, sequenced in a study of CD8 T cells in Susac syndrome. Reverse transcription of roughly 0.45 to 1 ug RNA was carried out with random hexamers. One entry per CDR3 protein, called by TCRdb with MiXCR from the immunoSEQ multiplex PCR reads. The data show approximately 120,000 distinct CDR3 sequences, approximately 90% seen once. The sequenced sample consisted of CD8+ T cells from PBMCs. These TCRs come from a human donor in good health.

V is TRBV6-2 or TRBV6-3 and J is TRBJ2-1; possible D gene TRBD2, 5 bases. Germline V CDR1 and CDR2: MNHEY, SVGEGT. CDR3 length: 16 amino acids. V was cut by 4 bases and J by 4 bases, with 17 bases left in between. In DNA form, the CDR3 reads TGTGCCAGCAGTTCCATCCGCGGGCAACGGTACAATGAGCAGTTCTTC. Translating gives CASSSIRGQRYNEQFF.

The chain links TRBV6-5 to TRBJ2-5; perhaps TRBD2 as D (6 bases). Germline CDR1 is MNHEY and CDR2 is SVGAGI. The CDR3 loop spans 14 amino acids. Trimming removed 0 bases from V and 5 bases from J, with 10 bases in between. CDR3 region: CASSYSRGQETQYF. For the CDR3, the DNA is TGTGCCAGCAGTTACTCGCGGGGTCAGGAGACCCAGTACTTC.

The V gene is TRBV18, the J gene TRBJ2-2; no reliable D call. V was trimmed by 6 bases and J by 5 bases, leaving 10 bases between them. Germline-derived CDR1 and CDR2 are KGHSH and LQKENI. CDR3 size: 13 residues. The CDR3 reads CASSAYRTGELFF. CDR3 bases: TGTGCCAGCTCCGCGTACCGTACCGGGGAGCTGTTTTTT.

The sample holds one count of this clonotype. This chain joins TRBV2 and TRBJ2-7; D is undetermined. The germline V gene encodes CDR1 SNHLY and CDR2 FYNNEI. The CDR3 sequence is 12 residues long. Trimming left V 6 bases short and J 5 bases short, with 11 bases between. CDR3 protein: CASSEASDEQYF. The CDR3 DNA reads as TGTGCCAGCAGCGAGGCGTCTGACGAGCAGTACTTC.

The gene calls are TRBV20-1 and TRBJ2-3; D unclear. Trimming left V 3 bases short and J 5 bases short, with 6 bases between. This CDR3 is built from 11 residues. CDR1 is DFQATT and CDR2 is SNEGSKA in the germline V gene (reference sequence). The CDR3 here is CSARGVDTQYF. For the CDR3, the DNA is TGCAGTGCTAGGGGCGTAGATACGCAGTATTTT.

The chain couples TRBV29-1 to TRBJ2-2; TRBD2 matches 8 bases. CDR3 size: 14 residues. Trimming removed 6 bases from V and 2 bases from J; junction bases left unmatched: 5. The germline CDR1 and CDR2 sequences are SQVTM and ANQGSEA. The CDR3 here is CSVRTSPNTGELFF. In DNA, the CDR3 is TGCAGCGTCAGGACTAGCCCCAACACCGGGGAGCTGTTTTTT.

The V gene is TRBV5-6, the J gene TRBJ1-2; 10 nucleotides agree with TRBD1. CDR1 and CDR2 (germline): SGHDT, YYEEEE. The CDR3 spans 15 residues. The ends lost 2 bases at V and 2 bases at J; junction bases unmatched: 3. CDR3 protein: CASSFAGQGNYGYTF. Written as DNA, the CDR3 is TGTGCCAGCAGCTTTGCGGGACAGGGGAACTATGGCTACACCTTC.

This clonotype was recorded only once. The V gene is TRBV7-2, the J gene TRBJ2-1; D may be TRBD1 (5 bases). This CDR3 is 14 amino acids long. Trimming pared 5 bases from V and 9 bases from J, leaving 17 bases between. The germline V gene has CDR1 SGHTA and CDR2 FQGNSA. The CDR3 DNA follows: TGTGCCAGCAGCAAAGGGGAAGTAGTGGGTGAGCAGTTCTTC. Translated: CASSKGEVVGEQFF.

The genes are TRBV29-1 and TRBJ1-2; D ambiguous. Trimming took off 3 bases at V and 3 bases at J, with 8 bases between the two ends. Germline CDR1 reads SQVTM; CDR2 reads ANQGSEA. The CDR3 length is 12 residues. CDR3 DNA sequence: TGCAGCGTTGAGGGCCGGGACTATGGCTACACCTTC. Translating it yields CSVEGRDYGYTF.

The chain links TRBV9 to TRBJ2-2; tentatively, D is TRBD2 (6 bases). Per germline, CDR1 SGDLS and CDR2 YYNGEE. The CDR3 is 16 amino acids. The V and J ends lost 5 bases and 0 bases respectively, with 14 bases between them. The DNA for the CDR3 is TGTGCCAGCAGGGAGGCGGGGCCCTCGAACACCGGGGAGCTGTTTTTT. Protein sequence: CASREAGPSNTGELFF. Complete variable domain (other parts from reference TRBV9 and TRBJ2-2): DSGVTQTPKHLITATGQRVTLRCSPRSGDLSVYWYQQSLDQGLQFLIQYYNGEERAKGNILERFSAQQFPDLHSELNLSSLELGDSALYFCASREAGPSNTGELFFGEGSRLTVL.

This rearrangement joins TRBV5-6 to TRBJ1-1; D is possibly TRBD1 (6 bases). V was shortened by 4 bases and J by 4 bases, with 11 bases between the two germline ends. The CDR3 has 13 residues. Germline V lookup: CDR1 SGHDT, CDR2 YYEEEE. The CDR3 spells CASSGGGGTEAFF. Here the CDR3 DNA reads TGTGCCAGCAGCGGAGGGGGTGGCACTGAAGCTTTCTTT. Full variable domain (outside the CDR3, taken from reference TRBV5-6 and TRBJ1-1): DAGVTQSPTHLIKTRGQQVTLRCSPKSGHDTVSWYQQALGQGPQFIFQYYEEEERQRGNFPDRFSGHQFPNYSSELNVNALLLGDSALYLCASSGGGGTEAFFGQGTRLTVV.

The CDR3 nucleotides are TGTGCCAGCTCTAGAGGGGGTAGCGGGAGAAACAACAATGAGCAGTTCTTC. This gives the protein CASSRGGSGRNNNEQFF. The chain links TRBV7-9 to TRBJ2-1; TRBD2 matches 9 bases. The CDR3 is 17 amino acids. V shed 8 bases, J shed 5 bases, and the junction held 16 bases outside the gene matches. Germline loops: CDR1 SEHNR, CDR2 FQNEAQ (reference sequence).

The chain combines TRBV4-3 with TRBJ1-6; D might be TRBD1 (5 bases). V gave up 0 bases and J gave up 7 bases, with 7 bases separating them. Germline V CDR1 and CDR2: LGHNA, YSLEER. The CDR3 totals 14 residues. CDR3 residues: CASSQDRGNSPLHF. CDR3 in DNA: TGCGCCAGCAGCCAAGATCGGGGGAATTCACCCCTCCACTTT.

The V gene is TRBV5-5, the J gene TRBJ2-6; D possibly uses TRBD1 or TRBD2 (6 bases each). CDR1 SGHKS and CDR2 YYEKEE come from the germline V gene (reference sequence). Trimming cost V 2 bases and J 0 bases, with 15 bases left between them. The CDR3 consists of 18 residues. The CDR3 sequence is CASSFDGTGASGANVLTF. The CDR3 nucleotides are TGTGCCAGCAGCTTCGATGGGACGGGGGCCTCTGGGGCCAACGTCCTGACTTTC.

The chain recombines TRBV10-3 with TRBJ2-7, with a possible D match to TRBD1 (5 bases). Trimming removed 9 bases from V and 2 bases from J, with 20 bases in between. CDR1 is ENHRY and CDR2 is SYGVKD in the germline V gene. The CDR3 covers 15 residues. The CDR3 bases are TGTGCCATTCGCGTCGACAGTCGTGCAGCCTACGAGCAGTACTTC. Protein: CAIRVDSRAAYEQYF.

The genes are TRBV29-1 and TRBJ1-1; D is perhaps TRBD1 (6 bases). Trimming took 1 base from V and 3 from J, leaving 12 bases between them. The germline V gene has CDR1 SQVTM and CDR2 ANQGSEA. The CDR3 extends over 14 amino acids. The CDR3 bases are TGCAGCGTTGAAGCGGCAGCAGGGGACACTGAAGCTTTCTTT. It encodes CSVEAAAGDTEAFF.

The rearrangement links TRBV7-9 to TRBJ1-5; no reliable D call. V was shortened by 1 base and J by 3 bases, with 10 bases between the two germline ends. From germline, CDR1 is SEHNR and CDR2 FQNEAQ (reference sequence). The CDR3 sequence is 15 residues long. The CDR3 loop reads CASSLGENFNQPQHF. In DNA, the CDR3 is TGTGCCAGCAGCTTAGGAGAAAATTTCAATCAGCCCCAGCATTTT.

This chain joins TRBV5-1 and TRBJ2-1; no clear D. V gave up 0 bases and J gave up 8 bases, with 15 bases separating them. Germline V CDR1 and CDR2: SGHRS, YFSETQ. The length of the CDR3 is 15 residues. CDR3 bases: TGCGCCAGCAGCTTGGCCCTGGGGAAGAGCGATGAGCAGTTCTTC. Translation gives CASSLALGKSDEQFF. The whole variable domain, remainder taken from reference TRBV5-1 and TRBJ2-1, is KAGVTQTPRYLIKTRGQQVTLSCSPISGHRSVSWYQQTPGQGLQFLFEYFSETQRNKGNFPGRFSGRQFSNSRSEMNVSTLELGDSALYLCASSLALGKSDEQFFGPGTRLTVL.

The V gene is TRBV19, the J gene TRBJ2-6; D not resolved. The CDR3 loop spans 17 amino acids. The V end lost 2 bases, the J end lost 2 bases, and 13 bases lay between the germline ends. The V gene's germline CDR1 is LNHDA and CDR2 SQIVND (reference sequence). The CDR3 sequence is CASSIQALFAGANVLTF. The CDR3 DNA reads TGTGCCAGTAGTATACAGGCCCTGTTTGCTGGGGCCAACGTCCTGACTTTC. The whole variable domain, remainder taken from reference TRBV19 and TRBJ2-6, is DGGITQSPKYLFRKEGQNVTLSCEQNLNHDAMYWYRQDPGQGLRLIYYSQIVNDFQKGDIAEGYSVSREKKESFPLTVTSAQKNPTAFYLCASSIQALFAGANVLTFGAGSRLTVL.

This rearrangement joins TRBV24-1 to TRBJ2-3; D is ambiguous. V gave up 6 bases and J gave up 4 bases, with 4 bases separating them. In germline, CDR1 is KGHDR, CDR2 SFDVKD. The CDR3 consists of 11 residues. CDR3 DNA sequence: TGTGCCACCAGTCAGGCAGATACGCAGTATTTT. It specifies CATSQADTQYF.

The CDR3 DNA is TGTGCCAGCAGTTTACCGTGGACAGGGGTGTTTAGGGACACTGAAGCTTTCTTT. Residues: CASSLPWTGVFRDTEAFF. The chain joins TRBV28 to TRBJ1-1, with TRBD1 matching 9 bases. The CDR3 runs 18 residues. Germline V gives CDR1 MDHEN, CDR2 SYDVKM. The V and J ends lost 2 bases and 3 bases, in that order; junction bases with no gene match: 13.

This clonotype was counted a single time. The rearrangement uses TRBV29-1 and TRBJ2-1; unclear D gene. The CDR3 totals 12 residues. V dropped 4 bases and J dropped 5 bases, with 9 bases sitting between them. The germline V gene encodes CDR1 SQVTM and CDR2 ANQGSEA. The CDR3 DNA reads as TGCAGCGTTGGGCAGGACCACAATGAGCAGTTCTTC. Protein product: CSVGQDHNEQFF.

This clonotype has only one observation. The chain combines TRBV25-1 with TRBJ1-5; TRBD1 is a possible D gene (6 bases). The V and J ends lost 4 bases and 4 bases respectively, with 14 bases between them. From germline, CDR1 is MGHDK and CDR2 SYGVNS. This CDR3 contains 15 residues. The CDR3 coding sequence is TGTGCCAGCAGTGCTACGACAGGCGCTAATCAGCCCCAGCATTTT. This encodes CASSATTGANQPQHF.

This chain connects TRBV5-4 to TRBJ2-4; possible D gene TRBD1, 6 bases. The V gene's germline CDR1 is SGHNT and CDR2 YYREEE (reference sequence). The germline V and J ends were trimmed by 2 bases and 0 bases, with 12 bases remaining between them. The CDR3 sequence is 16 residues long. The CDR3 DNA reads as TGTGCCAGCAGCTTTGGGGACACACTAGCCAAAAACATTCAGTACTTC. Translation: CASSFGDTLAKNIQYF.

V and J are TRBV7-9 and TRBJ1-2; D is unclear. Between the trimmed V and J ends, which lost 1 base and 4 bases, there was a span of 10 bases. There are 14 residues in the CDR3. Germline CDR1 reads SEHNR; CDR2 reads FQNEAQ (reference sequence). CDR3 sequence (DNA): TGTGCCAGCAGCTTAGAACCAGGATTCTATGGCTACACCTTC. It specifies CASSLEPGFYGYTF.

The chain uses TRBV29-1 and TRBJ2-3; D possibly corresponds to TRBD2 (5 bases). CDR1 is SQVTM, CDR2 ANQGSEA, per germline. The V end lost 5 bases, the J end lost 2 bases, and 14 bases lay between the germline ends. There are 14 residues in the CDR3. CDR3 nucleotide sequence: TGCAGCGTTTCCCTGCCGGGGATCACAGATACGCAGTATTTT. It encodes CSVSLPGITDTQYF.

The chain recombines TRBV18 with TRBJ1-2, with D uncertain. Per the germline V gene, CDR1 is KGHSH and CDR2 is LQKENI. The CDR3 is 16 residues long. Trimming cost V 1 base and J 7 bases, with 19 bases left between them. Here the CDR3 DNA reads TGTGCCAGCTCACCACTTTCGGCTGACCGACGACGTGGCTACACCTTC. This translates into CASSPLSADRRRGYTF. The variable domain in full, completed from reference TRBV18 and TRBJ1-2, reads NAGVMQNPRHLVRRRGQEARLRCSPMKGHSHVYWYRQLPEEGLKFMVYLQKENIIDESGMPKERFSAEFPKEGPSILRIQQVVRGDSAAYFCASSPLSADRRRGYTFGSGTRLTVV.